This T cell receptor (beta chain) stems from a study of blood T cell repertoires in COVID-19. Data came from immunoSEQ multiplex PCR; TCRdb stores just in-frame clones and leaves some out. This sample has around 170,000 clones, with 80% found just once. By sample fraction, this clone is medium-sized. Sequenced material: peripheral blood. This TCR derives from a man between 65 and 80 years old with active or convalescent COVID-19.

CDR3: CASSLSHSYNEQFF. CDR3 nucleotide sequence: TGTGCCAGCAGTTTAAGCCATTCCTACAATGAGCAGTTCTTC. This chain connects TRBV27 to TRBJ2-1; D gene ambiguous. The V gene's germline CDR1 is MNHEY and CDR2 SMNVEV (reference sequence). The CDR3 runs to 14 residues. V was clipped by 2 bases and J by 1 base, with 6 bases between them.